This entry describes one T cell receptor beta chain. CDR3 length: 15 amino acids. J gave up 10 bases and V 5 bases, and 8 bases lay outside the gene matches. This record belongs to a study of tumor-infiltrating lymphocytes in oesophageal squamous cell carcinoma. Using its own MiXCR run on the PCR reads, TCRdb lists one record per CDR3 protein. The data contain about 19,000 distinct CDR3 sequences, around 40% of them singletons. The chain has TRBV12-3 or TRBV12-4 and TRBJ2-2, with 12 bases aligning to TRBD1. The sequencing input was esophageal tumor tissue. The clonotype comes from a male donor with esophageal squamous cell carcinoma. CDR3: CASSKPGQGAVELFF. Written as DNA, the CDR3 is TGTGCCAGCAGTAAACCGGGACAGGGGGCAGTGGAGCTGTTTTTT.